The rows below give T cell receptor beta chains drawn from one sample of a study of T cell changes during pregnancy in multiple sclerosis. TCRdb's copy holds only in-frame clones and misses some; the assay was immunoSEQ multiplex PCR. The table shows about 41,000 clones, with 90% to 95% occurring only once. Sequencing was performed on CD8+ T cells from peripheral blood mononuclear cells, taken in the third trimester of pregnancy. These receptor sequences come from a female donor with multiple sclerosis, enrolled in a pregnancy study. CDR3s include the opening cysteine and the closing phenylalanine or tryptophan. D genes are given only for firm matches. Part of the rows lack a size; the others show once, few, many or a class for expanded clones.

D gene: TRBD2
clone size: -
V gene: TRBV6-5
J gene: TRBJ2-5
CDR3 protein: CASSFQLAGEEETQYF
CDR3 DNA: TGTGCCAGCAGTTTCCAACTAGCGGGAGAGGAGGAGACCCAGTACTTC

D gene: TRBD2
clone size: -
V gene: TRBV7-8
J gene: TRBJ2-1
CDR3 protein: CASSEREGPRNEQFF
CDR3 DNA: TGTGCCAGCAGCGAGCGGGAGGGCCCTCGGAATGAGCAGTTCTTC

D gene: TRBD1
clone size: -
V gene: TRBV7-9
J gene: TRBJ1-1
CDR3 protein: CASSLGPGGAFF
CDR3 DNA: TGTGCCAGCAGCTTAGGCCCAGGGGGAGCTTTCTTT

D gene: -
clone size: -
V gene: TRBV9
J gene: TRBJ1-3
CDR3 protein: CASSPDHRGFSGNTIYF
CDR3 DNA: TGTGCCAGCAGCCCTGACCATCGGGGTTTTTCTGGAAACACCATATATTTT

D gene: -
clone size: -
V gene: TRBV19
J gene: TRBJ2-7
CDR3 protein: CASSLTGYEQYF
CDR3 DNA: TGTGCCAGTAGTCTAACGGGGTACGAGCAGTACTTC

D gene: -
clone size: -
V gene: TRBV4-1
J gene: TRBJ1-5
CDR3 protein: CASSQEFNLNQPQHF
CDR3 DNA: TGCGCCAGCAGCCAAGAGTTTAATCTCAATCAGCCCCAGCATTTT

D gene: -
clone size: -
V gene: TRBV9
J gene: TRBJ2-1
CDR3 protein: CASSVGQGPSDEQFF
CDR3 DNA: TGTGCCAGCAGCGTAGGTCAGGGCCCTTCGGATGAGCAGTTCTTC

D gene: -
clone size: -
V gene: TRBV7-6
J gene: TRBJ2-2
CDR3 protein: CASSLEPGELFF
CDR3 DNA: TGTGCCAGCAGCTTAGAGCCCGGGGAGCTGTTTTTT

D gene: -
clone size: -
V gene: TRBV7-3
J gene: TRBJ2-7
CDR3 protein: CASSLSGLSSYEQYF
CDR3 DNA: TGTGCCAGCAGCTTAAGTGGACTAAGCTCCTACGAGCAGTACTTC

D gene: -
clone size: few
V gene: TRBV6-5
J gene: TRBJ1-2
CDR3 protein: CASSYHDRQGYTF
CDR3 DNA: TGTGCCAGCAGTTATCATGACAGGCAGGGCTACACCTTC

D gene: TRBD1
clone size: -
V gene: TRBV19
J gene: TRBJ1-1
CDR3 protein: CASSIEAVQQGRYTEAFF
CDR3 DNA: TGTGCCAGTAGTATAGAGGCGGTGCAACAGGGGAGGTACACTGAAGCTTTCTTT

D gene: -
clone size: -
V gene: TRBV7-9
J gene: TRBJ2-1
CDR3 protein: CASSLPSSYNEQFF
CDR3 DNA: TGTGCCAGCAGCTTACCGAGCTCCTACAATGAGCAGTTCTTC

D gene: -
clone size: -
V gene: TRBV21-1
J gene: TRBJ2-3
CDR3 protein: CASSKIGERLAPRGTDTQYF
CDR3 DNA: TGTGCCAGCAGCAAAATCGGGGAGCGACTAGCCCCACGTGGGACAGATACGCAGTATTTT

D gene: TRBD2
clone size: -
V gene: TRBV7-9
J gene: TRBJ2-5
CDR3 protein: CASSTTRGGETQYF
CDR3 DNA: TGTGCCAGCAGCACTACTCGGGGGGGGGAGACCCAGTACTTC

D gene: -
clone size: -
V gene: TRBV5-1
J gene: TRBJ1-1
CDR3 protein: CASSLTSIEAFF
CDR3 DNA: TGCGCCAGCAGCCTTACTAGCATTGAAGCTTTCTTT

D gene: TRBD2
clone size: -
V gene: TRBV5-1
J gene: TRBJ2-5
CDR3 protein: CASSLVAGGTQYF
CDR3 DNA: TGCGCCAGCAGCTTGGTAGCGGGAGGGACCCAGTACTTC

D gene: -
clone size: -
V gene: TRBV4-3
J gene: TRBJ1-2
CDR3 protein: CASSQDSRGYTF
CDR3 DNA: TGCGCCAGCAGCCAAGACTCGAGAGGCTACACCTTC

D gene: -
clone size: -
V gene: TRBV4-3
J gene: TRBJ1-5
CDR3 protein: CASSRPPQHF
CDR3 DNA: TGCGCCAGCAGCCGTCCTCCCCAGCATTTT

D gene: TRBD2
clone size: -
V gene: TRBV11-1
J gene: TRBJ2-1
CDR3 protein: CASSLAGTSGYNEQFF
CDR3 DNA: TGTGCCAGCAGCTTAGCGGGGACTAGCGGTTACAATGAGCAGTTCTTC

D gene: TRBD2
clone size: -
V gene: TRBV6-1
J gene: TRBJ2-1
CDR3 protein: CASSDPAGGYNEQFF
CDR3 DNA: TGTGCCAGCAGTGACCCAGCGGGGGGTTACAATGAGCAGTTCTTC

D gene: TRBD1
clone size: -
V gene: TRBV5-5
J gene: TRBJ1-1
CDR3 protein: CASSIISTGVNTEAFF
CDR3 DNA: TGTGCCAGCAGCATAATTTCGACAGGGGTGAACACTGAAGCTTTCTTT

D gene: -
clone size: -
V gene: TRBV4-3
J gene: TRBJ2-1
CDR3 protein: CASSQEVQGRDNEQFF
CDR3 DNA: TGCGCCAGCAGCCAAGAGGTCCAGGGCCGAGACAATGAGCAGTTCTTC

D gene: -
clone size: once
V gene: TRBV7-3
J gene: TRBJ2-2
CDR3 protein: CASSPGLADTNTGELFF
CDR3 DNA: TGTGCCAGCAGCCCCGGCTTAGCGGACACGAACACCGGGGAGCTGTTTTTT

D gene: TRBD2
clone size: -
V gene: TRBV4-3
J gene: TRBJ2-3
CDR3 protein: CASSQERRGGPTDTQYF
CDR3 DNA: TGCGCCAGCAGCCAAGAGAGGCGGGGGGGCCCCACAGATACGCAGTATTTT

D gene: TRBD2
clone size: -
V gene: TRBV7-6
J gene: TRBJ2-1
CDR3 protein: CASSSGTSDLLSYNEQFF
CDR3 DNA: TGTGCCAGCAGCTCCGGGACTAGCGATCTTCTCTCCTACAATGAGCAGTTCTTC

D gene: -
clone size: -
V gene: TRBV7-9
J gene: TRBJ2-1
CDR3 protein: CASSLMDEQFF
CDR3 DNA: TGTGCCAGCAGCCTAATGGATGAGCAGTTCTTC

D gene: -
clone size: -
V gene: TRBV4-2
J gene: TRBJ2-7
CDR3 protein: CASSQEKGGGYEQYF
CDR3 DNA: TGTGCCAGCAGCCAAGAAAAAGGGGGGGGGTACGAGCAGTACTTC

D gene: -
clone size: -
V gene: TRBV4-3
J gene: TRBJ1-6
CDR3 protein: CASSQALPGNSPLHF
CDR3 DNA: TGCGCCAGCAGCCAAGCACTTCCGGGGAATTCACCCCTCCACTTT

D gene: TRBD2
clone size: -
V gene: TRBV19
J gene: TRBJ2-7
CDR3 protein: CASSIFGRNEQYF
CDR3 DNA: TGTGCCAGTAGTATCTTCGGGAGGAACGAGCAGTACTTC

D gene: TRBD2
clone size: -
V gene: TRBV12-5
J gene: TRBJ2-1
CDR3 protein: CASGYTPGLAGGEQFF
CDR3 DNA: TGTGCTAGTGGTTATACTCCGGGACTAGCGGGGGGGGAGCAGTTCTTC

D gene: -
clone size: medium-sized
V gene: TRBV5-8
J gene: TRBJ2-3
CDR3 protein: CASSPDQASTDTQYF
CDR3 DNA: TGTGCCAGCAGCCCCGACCAGGCGAGCACAGATACGCAGTATTTT

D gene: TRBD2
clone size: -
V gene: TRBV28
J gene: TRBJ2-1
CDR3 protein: CASTPEAGVLYNEQFF
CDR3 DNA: TGTGCCAGCACCCCAGAGGCGGGAGTCCTCTACAATGAGCAGTTCTTC

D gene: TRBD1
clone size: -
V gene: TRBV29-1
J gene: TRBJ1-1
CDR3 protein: CSVTGGEGSEAFF
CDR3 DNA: TGCAGCGTTACAGGGGGAGAAGGGTCTGAAGCTTTCTTT

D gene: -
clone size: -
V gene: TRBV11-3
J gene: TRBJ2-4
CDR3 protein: CASSLVRGARDIQYF
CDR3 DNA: TGTGCCAGCAGCTTAGTCCGGGGGGCCAGGGACATTCAGTACTTC

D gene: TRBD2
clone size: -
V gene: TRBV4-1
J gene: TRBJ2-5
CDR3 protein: CASSPRLAGNQETQYF
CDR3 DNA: TGCGCCAGCAGCCCCAGACTAGCGGGGAACCAAGAGACCCAGTACTTC

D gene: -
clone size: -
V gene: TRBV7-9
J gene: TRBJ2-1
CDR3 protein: CASSLVSNNEQFF
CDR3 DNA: TGTGCCAGCAGCTTAGTTTCAAACAATGAGCAGTTCTTC

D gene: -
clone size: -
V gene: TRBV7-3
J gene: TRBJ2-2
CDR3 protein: CASPQVSGELFF
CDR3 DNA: TGTGCCAGCCCACAGGTATCCGGGGAGCTGTTTTTT

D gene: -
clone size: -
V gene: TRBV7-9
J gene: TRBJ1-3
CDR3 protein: CAGARTDGENTIYF
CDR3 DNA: TGTGCCGGTGCCAGGACAGACGGGGAAAACACCATATATTTT

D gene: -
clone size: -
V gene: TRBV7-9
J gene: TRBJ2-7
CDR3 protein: CASRPFSNSYEQYF
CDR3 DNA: TGTGCCAGCAGACCCTTCAGTAATTCCTACGAGCAGTACTTC

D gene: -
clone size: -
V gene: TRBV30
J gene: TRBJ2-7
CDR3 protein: CAWSVITYEQYF
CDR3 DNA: TGTGCCTGGAGTGTTATAACCTACGAGCAGTACTTC

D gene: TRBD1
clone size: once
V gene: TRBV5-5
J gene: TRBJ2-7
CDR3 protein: CASRGQGVYEQYF
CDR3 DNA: TGTGCCAGCAGGGGACAGGGGGTCTACGAGCAGTACTTC

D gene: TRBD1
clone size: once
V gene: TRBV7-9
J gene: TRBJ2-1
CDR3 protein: CASSLGQGVLINEQFF
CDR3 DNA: TGTGCCAGCAGCTTAGGGCAGGGGGTTCTAATCAATGAGCAGTTCTTC

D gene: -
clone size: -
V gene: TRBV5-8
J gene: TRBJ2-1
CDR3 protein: CASIAGLGEQFF
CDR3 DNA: TGTGCCAGCATAGCAGGGTTAGGGGAGCAGTTCTTC

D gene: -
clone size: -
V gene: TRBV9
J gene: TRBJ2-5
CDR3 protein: CASSVDPSEETQYF
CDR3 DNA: TGTGCCAGCAGCGTAGACCCGTCGGAGGAGACCCAGTACTTC

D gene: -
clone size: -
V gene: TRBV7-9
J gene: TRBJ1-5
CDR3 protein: CASSLSLSNQPQHF
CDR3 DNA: TGTGCCAGCAGCTTATCACTTAGCAATCAGCCCCAGCATTTT

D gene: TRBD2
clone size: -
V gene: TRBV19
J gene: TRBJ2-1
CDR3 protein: CASSMGGGPYEQFF
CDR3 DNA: TGTGCCAGTAGTATGGGGGGAGGGCCATATGAGCAGTTCTTC

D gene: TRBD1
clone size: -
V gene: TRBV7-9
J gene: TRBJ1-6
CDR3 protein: CASSVRTGGTPLHF
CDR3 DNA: TGTGCCAGCAGCGTCCGAACAGGGGGAACACCCCTCCACTTT

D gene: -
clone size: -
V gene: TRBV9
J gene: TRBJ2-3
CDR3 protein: CASSETSTDTQYF
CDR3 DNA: TGTGCCAGCAGCGAAACTAGCACAGATACGCAGTATTTT

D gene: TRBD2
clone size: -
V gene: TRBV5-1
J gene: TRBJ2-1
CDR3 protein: CASSLSGRNYNEQFF
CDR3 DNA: TGCGCCAGCAGCCTTAGCGGGCGTAACTACAATGAGCAGTTCTTC

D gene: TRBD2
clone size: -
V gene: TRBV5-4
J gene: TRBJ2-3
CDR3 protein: CASSSSTSGTTDTQYF
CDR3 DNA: TGTGCCAGCAGCTCGTCGACTAGCGGTACCACAGATACGCAGTATTTT

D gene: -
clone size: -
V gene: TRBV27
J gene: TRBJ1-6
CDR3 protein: CASSRGPGAGNSPLHF
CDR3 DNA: TGTGCCAGCAGTCGAGGTCCAGGGGCAGGGAATTCACCCCTCCACTTT

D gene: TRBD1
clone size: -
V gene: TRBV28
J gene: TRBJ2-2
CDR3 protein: CASSLSGDREITGELFF
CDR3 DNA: TGTGCCAGCAGTTTATCGGGGGACAGGGAAATCACCGGGGAGCTGTTTTTT

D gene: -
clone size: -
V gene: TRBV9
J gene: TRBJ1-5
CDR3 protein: CASSTRLNQPQHF
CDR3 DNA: TGTGCCAGCAGCACTCGACTTAATCAGCCCCAGCATTTT

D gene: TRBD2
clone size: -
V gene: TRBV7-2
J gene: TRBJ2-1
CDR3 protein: CASWGLAGGYGEQFF
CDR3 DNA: TGTGCCAGCTGGGGACTAGCGGGAGGATATGGTGAGCAGTTCTTC

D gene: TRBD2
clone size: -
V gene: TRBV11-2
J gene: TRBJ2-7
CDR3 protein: CASSSGTTSLYEQYF
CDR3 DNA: TGTGCCAGCAGCTCGGGGACTACCAGTCTCTACGAGCAGTACTTC

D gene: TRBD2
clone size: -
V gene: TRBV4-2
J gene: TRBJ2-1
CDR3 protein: CASSQETSGAYNEQFF
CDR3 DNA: TGTGCCAGCAGCCAGGAGACTAGCGGAGCCTACAATGAGCAGTTCTTC

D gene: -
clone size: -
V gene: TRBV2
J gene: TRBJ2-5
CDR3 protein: CASSEGGGATQEETQYF
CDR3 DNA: TGTGCCAGCAGTGAAGGGGGCGGGGCTACCCAAGAGGAGACCCAGTACTTC

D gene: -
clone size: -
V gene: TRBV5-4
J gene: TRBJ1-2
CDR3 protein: CASSLIQGVYGYTF
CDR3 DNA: TGTGCCAGCAGCCTGATACAGGGAGTCTATGGCTACACCTTC

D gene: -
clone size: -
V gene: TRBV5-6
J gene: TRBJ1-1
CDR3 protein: CASSLAVNTEAFF
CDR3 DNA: TGTGCCAGCAGCTTAGCGGTGAACACTGAAGCTTTCTTT